This passage covers 15 T cell receptor beta chains from one sample sequenced in a study of glioma-infiltrating T cells. Using RNA template, CDR3s of TCR alpha and beta were amplified with iRepertoire arm-PCR. MiXCR was run by TCRdb on the multiplex PCR reads, yielding one entry per CDR3 protein. The sample has approximately 88,000 distinct CDR3 sequences, under 30% seen once. Sequenced: glioma tissue, nonneoplastic brain tissue, or PBMCs (not recorded which). The receptors come from a human donor with low-grade glioma or glioblastoma, undergoing nonglioma brain surgery, or in good health (not recorded which).

The sample holds many counts of this clonotype. The V gene is TRBV15, the J gene TRBJ2-6; tentative D call: TRBD2 (5 bases). The V gene's germline CDR1 is LNHNV and CDR2 YYDKDF (reference sequence). This CDR3 region has 15 residues. V dropped 4 bases and J dropped 1 base, with 8 bases sitting between them. This chain's CDR3 is CATSTRGSGANVLTF. CDR3 in DNA: TGTGCCACCAGCACCCGGGGTTCTGGGGCCAACGTCCTGACTTTC.

This clonotype was seen ten or more times. V and J are TRBV28 and TRBJ2-7; D call uncertain. This CDR3 is built from 12 residues. V gave up 1 base and J gave up 2 bases, with 3 bases separating them. Germline values: CDR1 MDHEN, CDR2 SYDVKM. DNA of the CDR3: TGTGCCAGCAGTTTATCGGCCTACGAGCAGTACTTC. Protein sequence: CASSLSAYEQYF.

The chain links TRBV11-2 to TRBJ2-7; D may be TRBD1 (5 bases). Trimming took off 5 bases at V and 5 bases at J, with 13 bases between the two ends. Per germline, CDR1 SGHAT and CDR2 FQNNGV. The CDR3 consists of 13 residues. CDR3 region: CASSPGIGDEQYF. In DNA, the CDR3 is TGTGCCAGCAGCCCAGGGATCGGCGACGAGCAGTACTTC.

This chain uses TRBV11-2 with TRBJ2-1; 9 bases are shared with TRBD2. The CDR3 contains 15 residues. V gave up 1 base and J gave up 9 bases; unmatched junction bases: 7. CDR1 and CDR2 (germline): SGHAT, FQNNGV. The CDR3 sequence: CASSLGWTSDSEQFF. The DNA of the CDR3 is TGTGCCAGCAGCTTAGGCTGGACTAGCGACAGTGAGCAGTTCTTC.

This clonotype has a count of ten or more. The genes are TRBV4-1 and TRBJ2-3, with D possibly TRBD2 on 6 matching bases. The CDR3 has 16 amino acids. The V gene lost 0 bases and the J gene lost 0 bases, with 10 bases spanning the gap. CDR1 and CDR2 (germline): MGHRA, YSYEKL. The CDR3 DNA reads as TGCGCCAGCAGCCAAGATGGACTATCCAGCACAGATACGCAGTATTTT. This gives the protein CASSQDGLSSTDTQYF.

This clonotype was seen at least ten times. The V call is TRBV19, the J call TRBJ2-7; D assignment may be TRBD1 or TRBD2 (5 bases each). The CDR3 is 14 residues long. Trimming stripped 2 bases from V and 1 base from J, with 9 bases between. Germline CDR1 reads LNHDA; CDR2 reads SQIVND (reference sequence). This chain's CDR3 is CASSIRDGSYEQYF. For the CDR3, the DNA is TGTGCCAGTAGTATAAGGGACGGATCCTACGAGCAGTACTTC.

The chain recombines TRBV2 with TRBJ1-5, with 7 nucleotides matching TRBD1. The CDR3 length is 14 residues. Germline-derived CDR1 and CDR2 are SNHLY and FYNNEI. Unmatched junction bases numbered 5, after V lost 7 bases and J lost 2 bases. The CDR3 region is CASKMGTGNQPQHF. The CDR3 coding sequence is TGTGCCAGCAAGATGGGGACAGGCAATCAGCCCCAGCATTTT.

In this sample, this clonotype turned up a few times. The chain is built from TRBV5-1 and TRBJ2-7, with D possibly matching TRBD2 (6 bases). Germline CDR1 and CDR2: SGHRS and YFSETQ. The V end lost 4 bases, the J end lost 3 bases, and 14 bases lay between the germline ends. The CDR3 contains 14 residues. DNA for the CDR3: TGCGCCAGCAGCCCGGTGGAGGGGCACTACGAGCAGTACTTC. Translation: CASSPVEGHYEQYF.

This clonotype was seen ten or more times. The chain recombines TRBV7-2 with TRBJ1-6; possible D gene TRBD1, 5 bases. This CDR3 comprises 17 residues. V was trimmed by 1 base and J by 1 base, leaving 11 bases between them. Germline V gene sequence: CDR1 SGHTA, CDR2 FQGNSA. The CDR3 here is CASSLVGAESYNSPLHF. The CDR3 DNA follows: TGTGCCAGCAGCTTAGTAGGGGCAGAATCCTATAATTCACCCCTCCACTTT.

Details on this clonotype: A much larger clone lies a single base off, so this may be a read error. The V gene is TRBV7-6, the J gene TRBJ2-7; no definite D call. This CDR3 contains 13 residues. Germline V gene lookup returns CDR1 SGHVS and CDR2 FNYEAQ. The V end was cut by 5 bases, the J end by 3 bases, with 11 bases between. CDR3 sequence (DNA): TGTGCCAGCAGCATTGTACTGGGCTACGAGCAGTACTTC. Residues: CASSIVLGYEQYF.

This clonotype was recorded at least ten times. The chain is built from TRBV24-1 and TRBJ2-3; 7 nucleotides match TRBD1. CDR3 length: 15 amino acids. CDR1 KGHDR and CDR2 SFDVKD come from the germline V gene. V lost 4 bases and J lost 1; bases outside the gene matches: 4. The CDR3 DNA reads TGTGCCACCAGTGAAGGGGGCTCCGGCACAGATACGCAGTATTTT. Encoded protein: CATSEGGSGTDTQYF.

This clonotype was seen many times. The V gene is TRBV2, the J gene TRBJ1-2; 9 nucleotides match TRBD1. The germline V gene has CDR1 SNHLY and CDR2 FYNNEI. The V segment lost 4 bases and the J segment 4 bases; nucleotides outside the gene matches: 4. This CDR3 spans 14 amino acids. CDR3 coding DNA: TGTGCCAGCAGTGGGACAGGGGACGCCTATGGCTACACCTTC. Translation gives CASSGTGDAYGYTF.

This clonotype was observed many times. This chain uses TRBV6-1 with TRBJ1-5; D call uncertain. The length of the CDR3 is 13 residues. V lost 6 bases and J lost 0, with 6 bases in between. Germline CDR1 and CDR2: MNHNS and SASEGT. As DNA, the CDR3 is TGTGCCAGCAGAGTCGATAGCAATCAGCCCCAGCATTTT. Its translation is CASRVDSNQPQHF.

This clonotype was found many times. The chain is built from TRBV20-1 and TRBJ2-7, with D perhaps being TRBD1 or TRBD2 (5 bases each). This CDR3 region has 13 residues. The germline CDR1 and CDR2 sequences are DFQATT and SNEGSKA (reference sequence). V was shortened by 3 bases and J by 0 bases, with 9 bases between the two germline ends. CDR3 DNA sequence: TGCAGTGCTAGCTGGGACCTCTCCTACGAGCAGTACTTC. Amino acids: CSASWDLSYEQYF.

Note on this clonotype: One end of the junction does not line up with germline, which may come from a read error. The V gene is TRBV2, the J gene TRBJ2-1; D gene ambiguous. The CDR3 totals 12 residues. Germline values: CDR1 SNHLY, CDR2 FYNNEI. For the CDR3, the DNA is TGTGCCCGCAGTGTTCGCTACAATGAGCAGTTCTTC. This codes for CARSVRYNEQFF.